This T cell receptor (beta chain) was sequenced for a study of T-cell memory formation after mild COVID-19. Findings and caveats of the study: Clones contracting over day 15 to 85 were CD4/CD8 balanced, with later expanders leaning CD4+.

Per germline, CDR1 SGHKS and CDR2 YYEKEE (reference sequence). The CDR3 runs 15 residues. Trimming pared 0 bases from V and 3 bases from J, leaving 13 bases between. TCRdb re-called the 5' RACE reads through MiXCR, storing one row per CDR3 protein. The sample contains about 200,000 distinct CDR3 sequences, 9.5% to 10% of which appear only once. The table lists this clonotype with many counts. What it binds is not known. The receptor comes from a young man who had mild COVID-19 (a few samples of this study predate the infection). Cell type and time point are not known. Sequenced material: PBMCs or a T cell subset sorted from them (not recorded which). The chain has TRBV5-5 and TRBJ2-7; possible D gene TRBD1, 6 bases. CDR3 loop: CASSLAGDEDYEQYV. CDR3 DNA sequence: TGTGCCAGCAGCTTGGCAGGGGATGAGGACTACGAGCAGTACGTC.